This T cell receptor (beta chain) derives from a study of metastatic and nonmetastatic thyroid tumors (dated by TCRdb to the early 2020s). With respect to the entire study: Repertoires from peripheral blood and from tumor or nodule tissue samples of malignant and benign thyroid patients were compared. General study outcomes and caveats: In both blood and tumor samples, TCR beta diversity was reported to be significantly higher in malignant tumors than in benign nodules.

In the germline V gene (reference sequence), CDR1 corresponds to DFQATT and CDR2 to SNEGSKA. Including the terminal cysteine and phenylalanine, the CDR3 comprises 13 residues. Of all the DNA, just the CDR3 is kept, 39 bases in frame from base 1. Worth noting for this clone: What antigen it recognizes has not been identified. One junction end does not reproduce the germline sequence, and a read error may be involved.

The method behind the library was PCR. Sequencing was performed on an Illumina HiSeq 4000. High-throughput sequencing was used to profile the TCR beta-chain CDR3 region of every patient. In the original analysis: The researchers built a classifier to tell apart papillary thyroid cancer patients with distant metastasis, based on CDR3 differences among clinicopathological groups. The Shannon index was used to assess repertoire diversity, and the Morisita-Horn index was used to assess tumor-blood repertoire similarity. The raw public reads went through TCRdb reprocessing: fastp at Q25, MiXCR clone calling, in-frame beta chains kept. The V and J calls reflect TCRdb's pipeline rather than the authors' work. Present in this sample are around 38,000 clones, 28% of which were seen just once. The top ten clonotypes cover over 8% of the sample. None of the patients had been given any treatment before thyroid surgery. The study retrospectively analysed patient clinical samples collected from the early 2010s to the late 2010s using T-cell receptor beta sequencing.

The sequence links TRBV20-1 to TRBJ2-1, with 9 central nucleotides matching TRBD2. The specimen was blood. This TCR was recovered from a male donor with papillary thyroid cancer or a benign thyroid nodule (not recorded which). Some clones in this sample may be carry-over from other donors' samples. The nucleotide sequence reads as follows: TGCAGTACGGAGCTAGCGGGAAGAGGGGAGCCGTTCTTC. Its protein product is CSTELAGRGEPFF.